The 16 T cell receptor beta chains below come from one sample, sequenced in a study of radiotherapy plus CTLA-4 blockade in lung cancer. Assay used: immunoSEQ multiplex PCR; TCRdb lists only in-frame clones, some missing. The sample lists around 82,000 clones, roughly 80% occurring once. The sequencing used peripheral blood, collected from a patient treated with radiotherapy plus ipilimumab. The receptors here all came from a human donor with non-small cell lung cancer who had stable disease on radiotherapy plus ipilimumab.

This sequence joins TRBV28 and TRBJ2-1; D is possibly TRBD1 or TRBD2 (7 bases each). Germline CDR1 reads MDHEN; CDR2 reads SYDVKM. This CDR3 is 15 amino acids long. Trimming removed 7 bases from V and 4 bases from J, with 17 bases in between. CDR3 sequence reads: CASTSGGAGYNEQFF. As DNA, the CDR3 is TGTGCCAGCACCTCAGGGGGGGCCGGATACAATGAGCAGTTCTTC.

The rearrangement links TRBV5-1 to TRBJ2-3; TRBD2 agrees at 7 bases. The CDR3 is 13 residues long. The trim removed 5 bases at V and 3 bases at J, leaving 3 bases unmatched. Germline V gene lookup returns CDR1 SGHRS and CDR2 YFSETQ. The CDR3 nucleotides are TGCGCCAGCAGAGCGGGGAGGACAGATACGCAGTATTTT. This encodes CASRAGRTDTQYF.

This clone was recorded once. Written as DNA, the CDR3 is TGTGCCGAGGAGTTCACAGGCGAGTTTTATGGCTACACCTTC. This translates into CAEEFTGEFYGYTF. The chain carries TRBV30 and TRBJ1-2; the D gene is possibly TRBD1 (5 bases). CDR1 and CDR2 from the germline V gene are GTSNPN and SVGIG (reference sequence). This CDR3 is 14 amino acids long. Trimming took 8 bases from V and 5 from J, leaving 21 bases between them.

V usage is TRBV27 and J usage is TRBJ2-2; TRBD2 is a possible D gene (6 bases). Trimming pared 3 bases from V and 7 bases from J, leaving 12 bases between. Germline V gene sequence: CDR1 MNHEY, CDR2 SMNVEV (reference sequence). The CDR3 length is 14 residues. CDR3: CASSFLGRGGELFF. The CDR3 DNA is TGTGCCAGCAGTTTTCTGGGGCGGGGCGGGGAGCTGTTTTTT.

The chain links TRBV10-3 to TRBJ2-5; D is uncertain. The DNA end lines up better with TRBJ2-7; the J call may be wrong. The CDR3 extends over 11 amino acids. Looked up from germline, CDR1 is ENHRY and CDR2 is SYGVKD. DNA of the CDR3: TGTGCCATCAGTGGGGGTAGCGAGCAGTACTTC. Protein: CAISGGSEQYF.

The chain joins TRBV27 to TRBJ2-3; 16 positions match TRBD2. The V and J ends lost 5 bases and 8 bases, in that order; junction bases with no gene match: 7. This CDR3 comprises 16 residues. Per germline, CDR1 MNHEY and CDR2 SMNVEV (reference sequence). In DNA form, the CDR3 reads TGTGCCAGCAGTCAAGGGACTAGCGGGGGGGCCCGTACGCAGTATTTT. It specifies CASSQGTSGGARTQYF.

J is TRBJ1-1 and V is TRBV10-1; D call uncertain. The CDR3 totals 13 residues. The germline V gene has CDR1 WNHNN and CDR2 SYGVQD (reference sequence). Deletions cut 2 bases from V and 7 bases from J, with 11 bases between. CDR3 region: CASSERVGIEAFF. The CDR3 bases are TGCGCCAGCAGTGAGCGGGTAGGGATTGAAGCTTTCTTT.

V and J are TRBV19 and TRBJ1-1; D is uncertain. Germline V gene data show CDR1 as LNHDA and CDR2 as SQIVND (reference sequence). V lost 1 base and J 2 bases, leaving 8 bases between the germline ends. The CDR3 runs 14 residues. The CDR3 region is CASSIVAENTEAFF. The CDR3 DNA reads TGTGCCAGTAGTATAGTGGCCGAAAACACTGAAGCTTTCTTT.

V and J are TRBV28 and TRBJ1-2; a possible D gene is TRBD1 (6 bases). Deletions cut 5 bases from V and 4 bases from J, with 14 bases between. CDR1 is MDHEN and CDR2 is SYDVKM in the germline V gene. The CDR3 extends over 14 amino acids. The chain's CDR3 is CASSPPRDTYGYTF. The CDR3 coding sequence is TGTGCCAGCAGTCCCCCCCGGGACACCTATGGCTACACCTTC.

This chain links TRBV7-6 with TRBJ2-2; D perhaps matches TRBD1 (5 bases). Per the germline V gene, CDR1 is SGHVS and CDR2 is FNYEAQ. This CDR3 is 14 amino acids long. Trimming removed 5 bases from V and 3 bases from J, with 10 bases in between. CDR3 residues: CASSTSGYTGELFF. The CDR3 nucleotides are TGTGCCAGCAGCACTTCAGGGTACACCGGGGAGCTGTTTTTT.

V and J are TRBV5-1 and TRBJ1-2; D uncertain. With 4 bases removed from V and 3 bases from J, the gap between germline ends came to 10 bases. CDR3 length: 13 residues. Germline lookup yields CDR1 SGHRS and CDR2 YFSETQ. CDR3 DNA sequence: TGCGCCAGCAGCCTGGTCGGGGACTATGGCTACACCTTC. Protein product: CASSLVGDYGYTF.

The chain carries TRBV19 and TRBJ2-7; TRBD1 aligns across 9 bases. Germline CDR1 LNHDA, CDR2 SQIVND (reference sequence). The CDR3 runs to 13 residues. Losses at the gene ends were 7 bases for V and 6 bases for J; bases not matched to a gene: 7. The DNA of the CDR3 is TGTGCCAGTACGGACAGGGGCGGGGTCGAGCAGTACTTC. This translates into CASTDRGGVEQYF.

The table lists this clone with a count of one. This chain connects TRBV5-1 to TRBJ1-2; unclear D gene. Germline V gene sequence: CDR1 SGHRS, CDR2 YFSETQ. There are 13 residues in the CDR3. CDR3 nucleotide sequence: TGCGCTTCTGGCCAGGAGGCATACTATGGCTACACCTTC. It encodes CASGQEAYYGYTF.

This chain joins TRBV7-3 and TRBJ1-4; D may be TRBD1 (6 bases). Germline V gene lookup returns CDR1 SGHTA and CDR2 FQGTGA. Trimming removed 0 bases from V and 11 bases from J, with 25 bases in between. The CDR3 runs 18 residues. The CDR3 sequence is CASSLTTTGHPFKWKLFF. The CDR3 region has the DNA TGTGCCAGCAGCTTAACGACAACGGGACATCCCTTCAAGTGGAAACTGTTTTTT.

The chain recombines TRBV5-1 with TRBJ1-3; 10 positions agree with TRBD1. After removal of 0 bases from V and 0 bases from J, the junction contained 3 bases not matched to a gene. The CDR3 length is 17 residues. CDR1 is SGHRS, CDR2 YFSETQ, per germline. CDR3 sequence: CASSLGGQGSSGNTIYF. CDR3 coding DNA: TGCGCCAGCAGCTTGGGGGGACAGGGGAGCTCTGGAAACACCATATATTTT.

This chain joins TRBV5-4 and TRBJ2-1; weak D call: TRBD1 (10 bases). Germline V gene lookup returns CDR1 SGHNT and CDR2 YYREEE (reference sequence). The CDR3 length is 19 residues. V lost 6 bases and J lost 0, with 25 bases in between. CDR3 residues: CASIARQGASGASYNEQFF. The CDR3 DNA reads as TGTGCCAGCATCGCCCGACAGGGGGCTAGCGGGGCCTCCTACAATGAGCAGTTCTTC.